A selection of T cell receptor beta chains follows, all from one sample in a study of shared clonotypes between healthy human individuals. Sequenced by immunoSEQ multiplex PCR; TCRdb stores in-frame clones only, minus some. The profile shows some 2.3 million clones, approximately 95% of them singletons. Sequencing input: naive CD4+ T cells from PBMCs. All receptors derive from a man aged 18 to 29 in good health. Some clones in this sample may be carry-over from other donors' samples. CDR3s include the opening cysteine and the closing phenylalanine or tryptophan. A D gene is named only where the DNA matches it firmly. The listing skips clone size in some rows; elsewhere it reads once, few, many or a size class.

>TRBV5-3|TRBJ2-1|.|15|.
TGTGCCAGAAGCTTGTATCGTGGGGGCTGGTATGAGCAGTTCTTC
CARSLYRGGWYEQFF
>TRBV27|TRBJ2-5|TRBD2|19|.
TGTGCCAGCAGTAACTATGTCCCGGGACTAGCGGGACGACAAGAGACCCAGTACTTC
CASSNYVPGLAGRQETQYF
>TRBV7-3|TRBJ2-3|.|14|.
TGTGCCAGCAGCTCGTTTGGTCGAGCAGATACGCAGTATTTT
CASSSFGRADTQYF
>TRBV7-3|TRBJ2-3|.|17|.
TGTGCCAGCAGCTTAGTCCTACAGGGTGTGGGGACAGATACGCAGTATTTT
CASSLVLQGVGTDTQYF
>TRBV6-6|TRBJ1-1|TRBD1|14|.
TGTGCCAGCAGTAGTGGACAGGGAGAAGGGAAAGCTTTCTTT
CASSSGQGEGKAFF
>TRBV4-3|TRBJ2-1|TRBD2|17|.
TGCGCCAGCAGCCAAGATCGCTACGGGAGGGCCCTCAATGAGCAGTTCTTC
CASSQDRYGRALNEQFF
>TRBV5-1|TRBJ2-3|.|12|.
TGCGCCAGCAGGGGGAGCACAGATACGCAGTATTTT
CASRGSTDTQYF
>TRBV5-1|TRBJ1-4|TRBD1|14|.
TGCGCCAGCAGCTTGGGGCAGGGGGATGAAAAACTGTTTTTT
CASSLGQGDEKLFF
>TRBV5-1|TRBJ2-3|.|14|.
TGCGCCAGCAACGACTCCGGGTTCACAGATACGCAGTATTTT
CASNDSGFTDTQYF
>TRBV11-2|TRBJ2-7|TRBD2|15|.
TGTGCCAGCAGCCCACACACTAGCGTCTCCTACGAGCAGTACTTC
CASSPHTSVSYEQYF
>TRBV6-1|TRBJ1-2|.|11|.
TGTGCCAGCAGTTACGGTGTGGGCTCCACCTTC
CASSYGVGSTF
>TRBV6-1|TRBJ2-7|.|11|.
TGTGCCAGCAGTTGGCGATACGAGCAGTACTTC
CASSWRYEQYF
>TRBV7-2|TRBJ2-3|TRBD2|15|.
TGTGCCAGCAGCCTTAGCGGGTTACGCCTCGGTACGCAGTATTTT
CASSLSGLRLGTQYF
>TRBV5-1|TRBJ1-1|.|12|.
TGCGCCAGCAGCTCGAAGAACACTGAAGCCTTCTTT
CASSSKNTEAFF
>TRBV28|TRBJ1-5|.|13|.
TGTGCCAGCAGTTTAAACAGGGTTCAGCCCCAGCATTTT
CASSLNRVQPQHF
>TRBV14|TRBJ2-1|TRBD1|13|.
TGTGCCAGCAGCCAGGACAGGGGAAATGAGCAGTTCTTC
CASSQDRGNEQFF
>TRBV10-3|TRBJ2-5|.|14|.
TGTGCCATCAGTGAGTCAGGAGGGCAAGAGACCCAGTACTTC
CAISESGGQETQYF
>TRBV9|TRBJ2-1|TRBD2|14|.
TGTGCCAGCAGCGTACTCGCGGGAGCTAATGAGCAGTTCTTC
CASSVLAGANEQFF
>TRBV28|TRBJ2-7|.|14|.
TGTGCCAGCACCCCCGGAAGTTACCCTATAGAGCAGTACTTC
CASTPGSYPIEQYF
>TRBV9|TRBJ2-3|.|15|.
TGTGCCAGCAGCGTAGCTCCAGTAGAGACAGATACGCAGTATTTT
CASSVAPVETDTQYF
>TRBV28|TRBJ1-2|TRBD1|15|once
TGTGCCAGCACTGGGGACAGGGGGGCCCTCTATGGCTACACCTTC
CASTGDRGALYGYTF
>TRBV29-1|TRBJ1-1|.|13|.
TGCAGCGTTGTAGGCAGTGGGAACACTGAAGCTTTCTTT
CSVVGSGNTEAFF
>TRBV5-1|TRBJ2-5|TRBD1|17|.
TGCGCCAGCAGCACCAGCCCGGGACAGGGGGCGGGAGCGGCCCAGTACTTC
CASSTSPGQGAGAAQYF
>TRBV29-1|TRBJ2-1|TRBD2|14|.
TGCAGCGTTAGCGGGAGGGCCGTCTACAATGAGCAGTTCTTC
CSVSGRAVYNEQFF
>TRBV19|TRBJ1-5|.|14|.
TGTGCCAGTAGTACGCAGGGGAGCAATCAGCCCCAGCATTTT
CASSTQGSNQPQHF
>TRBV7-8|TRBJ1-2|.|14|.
TGTGCCAGCAGCCTGGCGGGGCTGAGCTATGGCTACACCTTC
CASSLAGLSYGYTF
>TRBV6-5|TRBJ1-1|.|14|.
TGTGCCAGCAGGAATGGGCAGGGACGGACTGAAGCTTTCTTT
CASRNGQGRTEAFF
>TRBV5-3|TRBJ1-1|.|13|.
TGTGCCAGAAGTTCGGAGTTGAACACTGAAGCTTTCTTT
CARSSELNTEAFF
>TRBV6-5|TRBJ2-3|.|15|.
TGTGCCAGCAGGACTGACAGGTCTAGCACAGATACGCAGTATTTT
CASRTDRSSTDTQYF